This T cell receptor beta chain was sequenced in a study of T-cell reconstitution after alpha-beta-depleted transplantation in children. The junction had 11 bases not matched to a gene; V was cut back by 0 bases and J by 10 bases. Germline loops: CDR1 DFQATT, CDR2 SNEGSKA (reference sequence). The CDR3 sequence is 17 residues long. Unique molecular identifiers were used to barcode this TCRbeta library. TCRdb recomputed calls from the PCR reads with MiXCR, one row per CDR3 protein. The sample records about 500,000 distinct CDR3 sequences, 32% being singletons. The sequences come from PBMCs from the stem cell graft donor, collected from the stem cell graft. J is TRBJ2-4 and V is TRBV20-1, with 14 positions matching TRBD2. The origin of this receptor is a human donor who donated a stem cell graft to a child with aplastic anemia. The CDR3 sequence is CSARDPGLAGVSGIQYF. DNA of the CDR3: TGCAGTGCTAGAGACCCGGGACTAGCGGGGGTCTCGGGGATTCAGTACTTC.